Below, 24 T cell receptor beta chains from the same sample are listed, as sequenced in a study of T cells after yellow fever vaccination. TCRdb ran MiXCR on the 5' RACE reads and lists one entry per CDR3 protein. The sample gives a few hundred thousand distinct CDR3 sequences, around 7.3% of which show up once; 18% is in the top ten. The sample here was PBMCs, taken around 45 days after the first yellow fever vaccination. Every receptor here comes from a man in his late teens or twenties who received the YFV17D yellow fever vaccine.

This clonotype has at least ten counts. J is TRBJ2-5 and V is TRBV5-4; TRBD1 matches 7 bases. Germline V gene lookup returns CDR1 SGHNT and CDR2 YYREEE (reference sequence). CDR3 size: 14 residues. V was clipped by 4 bases and J by 3 bases; unmatched bases: 6. This CDR3 reads CASSPTGMEETQYF. The CDR3 DNA reads as TGTGCCAGCAGCCCGACAGGGATGGAAGAGACCCAGTACTTC.

This clonotype was seen at least ten times. This rearrangement joins TRBV12-3 or TRBV12-4 to TRBJ2-5, with 7 bases identical to TRBD2. V lost 7 bases to trimming and J lost 1 base; unmatched junction nucleotides: 6. The CDR3 extends over 14 amino acids. In DNA form, the CDR3 reads TGTGCCAGCACCCTAGCGGCGATCCAAGAGACCCAGTACTTC. It encodes CASTLAAIQETQYF.

This clonotype was seen repeatedly, ten times or more. The chain recombines TRBV29-1 with TRBJ2-1; maybe TRBD2 (5 bases). The germline CDR1 and CDR2 sequences are SQVTM and ANQGSEA. V lost 0 bases to trimming and J lost 0 bases, with 12 bases between them. The CDR3 runs 16 residues. CDR3 residues: CSVEEDRGRSYNEQFF. The CDR3 nucleotides read TGCAGCGTTGAAGAAGATCGCGGGCGCTCCTACAATGAGCAGTTCTTC.

V and J are TRBV18 and TRBJ1-6; no definite D call. V lost 1 base and J lost 4, with 8 bases in between. This CDR3 is built from 15 residues. Germline lookup yields CDR1 KGHSH and CDR2 LQKENI. The CDR3 is CASSPQQPYNSPLHF. CDR3 in DNA: TGTGCCAGCTCACCACAACAGCCTTATAATTCACCCCTCCACTTT.

The CDR3 DNA follows: TGTGCCAGCAGCCCCATAGCGGGGACCTACAATGAGCAGTTCTTC. The encoded protein is CASSPIAGTYNEQFF. The rearrangement joins TRBV7-9 to TRBJ2-1; 8 nucleotides align to TRBD2. The trim removed 5 bases at V and 2 bases at J, leaving 5 bases unmatched. This CDR3 region has 15 residues. CDR1 SEHNR and CDR2 FQNEAQ come from the germline V gene (reference sequence).

The V and J genes are TRBV29-1 and TRBJ2-5; 9 bases fit TRBD2. Trimming removed 2 bases from V and 0 bases from J; junction bases left unmatched: 10. The CDR3 length is 17 residues. Germline V gene sequence: CDR1 SQVTM, CDR2 ANQGSEA. The CDR3 coding sequence is TGCAGCGTTGAAAAGGGAGCGGGGGGTTGGTACCAAGAGACCCAGTACTTC. It is translated as CSVEKGAGGWYQETQYF.

The rearrangement uses TRBV7-2 and TRBJ2-7; D unresolved. V lost 0 bases and J lost 3, with 9 bases in between. Germline V CDR1 and CDR2: SGHTA, FQGNSA. The CDR3 covers 14 residues. CDR3 amino acids: CASSLAAGIYEQYV. CDR3 DNA sequence: TGTGCCAGCAGCTTAGCGGCAGGAATCTACGAGCAGTACGTC.

The genes are TRBV13 and TRBJ2-2; 11 bases map to TRBD2. Trimming took 11 bases from V and 2 from J; bases not matched to a gene: 16. From germline, CDR1 is PRHDT and CDR2 FYEKMQ (reference sequence). The CDR3 runs to 18 residues. CDR3 sequence (DNA): TGTGCCTTCAGTTTAGGGCTACTAGCGGGGGCTAACACCGGGGAGCTGTTTTTT. As protein: CAFSLGLLAGANTGELFF. Looking up the rest from reference TRBV13 and TRBJ2-2 gives the full variable domain: AAGVIQSPRHLIKEKRETATLKCYPIPRHDTVYWYQQGPGQDPQFLISFYEKMQSDKGSIPDRFSAQQFSDYHSELNMSSLELGDSALYFCAFSLGLLAGANTGELFFGEGSRLTVL.

The gene calls are TRBV6-1 and TRBJ2-7; D tentatively reads TRBD1 or TRBD2 (5 bases each). V lost 1 base, J lost 4 bases, and 11 bases lay in between. The CDR3 is made up of 14 amino acids. The germline gives CDR1 MNHNS, CDR2 SASEGT. CDR3 coding DNA: TGTGCCAGCAGTGAAGGGGGGACCCGGTACGAGCAGTACGTC. Residues: CASSEGGTRYEQYV.

The chain has TRBV27 and TRBJ2-5; D gene ambiguous. The V gene's germline CDR1 is MNHEY and CDR2 SMNVEV (reference sequence). This CDR3 comprises 14 residues. V lost 6 bases and J lost 1, with 12 bases in between. The CDR3 spells CASSQQSSQETQYF. CDR3 nucleotide sequence: TGTGCCAGCAGCCAACAGTCTTCCCAAGAGACCCAGTACTTC.

The chain employs TRBV18 and TRBJ2-2; the D gene is possibly TRBD2 (5 bases). The CDR3 extends over 15 amino acids. V was pared by 2 bases and J by 6 bases, with 13 bases between. Germline values: CDR1 KGHSH, CDR2 LQKENI. The chain's CDR3 is CASSPGGLLSGELFF. The CDR3 nucleotides are TGTGCCAGCTCACCAGGAGGACTCCTCTCCGGGGAGCTGTTTTTT.

The CDR3 region is CASNLGGRSYNEQFF. CDR3 sequence (DNA): TGTGCCAGCAACCTAGGGGGGCGGTCCTACAATGAGCAGTTCTTC. The J gene is TRBJ2-1, the V gene TRBV7-2; either TRBD1 or TRBD2 may supply D (6 bases each). CDR1 SGHTA and CDR2 FQGNSA come from the germline V gene. The CDR3 has 15 amino acids. V lost 7 bases and J lost 1, with 14 bases in between.

This chain links TRBV18 with TRBJ2-7; possibly TRBD2 for D (5 bases). The V end was cut by 2 bases, the J end by 7 bases, with 12 bases between. The CDR3 totals 13 residues. The germline CDR1 and CDR2 sequences are KGHSH and LQKENI. CDR3 residues: CASSPSGSEEQYV. Written as DNA, the CDR3 is TGTGCCAGCTCACCATCGGGGAGTGAGGAGCAGTACGTC.

Only a few counts were recorded for this clonotype. This chain links TRBV7-8 with TRBJ2-5; tentatively, D is TRBD1 (5 bases). The V end lost 1 base, the J end lost 3 bases, and 9 bases lay between the germline ends. The CDR3 has 14 residues. Germline loops: CDR1 SGHVS, CDR2 FQNEAQ. CDR3 DNA sequence: TGTGCCAGCAGCTTAGTCGGCAGGGAAGAGACCCAGTACTTC. Amino acid sequence: CASSLVGREETQYF.

This clonotype was counted only a few times. The V and J genes are TRBV6-1 and TRBJ2-2; the D gene could be TRBD1 or TRBD2 (6 bases each). The germline V gene encodes CDR1 MNHNS and CDR2 SASEGT. The CDR3 is made up of 15 amino acids. V lost 5 bases, J lost 7 bases, and 17 bases lay in between. The CDR3 DNA follows: TGTGCCAGCAGTAAATTCGGGGGCCGTGGCGGGGAGCTGTTTTTT. Its translation is CASSKFGGRGGELFF.

J is TRBJ2-5 and V is TRBV5-1, with TRBD2 matching over 14 bases. J gave up 4 bases and V 7 bases, and 6 bases lay outside the gene matches. CDR3 size: 15 residues. The germline CDR1 and CDR2 sequences are SGHRS and YFSETQ. CDR3 in amino acids: CASATSGGAGETQYF. CDR3 DNA sequence: TGCGCCAGCGCGACTAGCGGGGGGGCCGGAGAGACCCAGTACTTC.

This chain joins TRBV10-2 and TRBJ1-3; no definite D call. The germline gives CDR1 WSHSY, CDR2 SAAADI. The ends were cut back, 9 bases at V and 0 bases at J, with 15 bases in the middle. The CDR3 is 15 residues long. CDR3: CASAVTSYSGNTIYF. The CDR3 DNA is TGCGCCAGTGCCGTGACAAGCTACTCTGGAAACACCATATATTTT.

In DNA form, the CDR3 reads TGCGCCAGCCGCGGCGATGGGGGCCCCCCCTACGAGCAGTACGTC. This sequence encodes CASRGDGGPPYEQYV. The V call is TRBV23-1, the J call TRBJ2-7; D possibly corresponds to TRBD1 (6 bases). TRBV23-1 is classed as an ORF, of uncertain function. The V gene lost 8 bases and the J gene lost 2 bases, with 19 bases spanning the gap. This CDR3 is built from 15 residues.

This clonotype was observed a few times. The chain has TRBV24-1 and TRBJ1-2, with D uncertain. Germline values: CDR1 KGHDR, CDR2 SFDVKD. V was cut by 6 bases and J by 6 bases, with 13 bases left in between. The CDR3 loop spans 13 amino acids. The CDR3 coding sequence is TGTGCCACCAGTTCCGGCGCCGCGAATGGCTACACCTTC. This sequence encodes CATSSGAANGYTF.

This chain uses TRBV12-3 or TRBV12-4 with TRBJ2-1; D might be TRBD2 (6 bases). Trimming pared 1 base from V and 5 bases from J, leaving 15 bases between. The CDR3 contains 16 residues. The CDR3: CASSLGVAGTHNEQFF. DNA for the CDR3: TGTGCCAGCAGTTTAGGAGTCGCGGGGACTCACAATGAGCAGTTCTTC.

V and J are TRBV12-3 or TRBV12-4 and TRBJ2-3, with 7 bases lining up with TRBD1. V trimming: 7 bases; J trimming: 5 bases; junction bases outside the gene matches: 12. CDR3 length: 15 amino acids. CDR3 protein: CASKIQGMVGDTQYF. CDR3 in DNA: TGTGCCAGCAAGATACAGGGGATGGTAGGAGATACGCAGTATTTT.

This clonotype turned up a few times. V usage is TRBV4-1 and J usage is TRBJ2-7; possibly TRBD1 for D (7 bases). CDR1 and CDR2 from the germline V gene are MGHRA and YSYEKL. V lost 1 base to trimming and J lost 3 bases, with 13 bases between them. The CDR3 runs 15 residues. The CDR3 protein is CASSQVEGAFYEQYF. CDR3 nucleotides: TGCGCCAGCAGCCAAGTGGAGGGGGCCTTCTACGAGCAGTACTTC.

The J gene is TRBJ1-1, the V gene TRBV3-1, with D perhaps TRBD1 (5 bases). In germline, CDR1 is LGHDT, CDR2 YNNKEL (reference sequence). V shed 1 base and J shed 5 bases, with 11 bases lying between them. The CDR3 has 14 amino acids. The CDR3 loop reads CASSQGSGRTEAFF. The CDR3 nucleotides are TGTGCCAGCAGCCAAGGGTCAGGGAGGACTGAAGCTTTCTTT.

The genes are TRBV18 and TRBJ2-1; D is possibly TRBD1 or TRBD2 (5 bases each). CDR3 length: 17 amino acids. CDR1 is KGHSH, CDR2 LQKENI, per germline. Trimming took off 2 bases at V and 5 bases at J, with 19 bases between the two ends. The CDR3 sequence is CASSPVGDQRKNNEQFF. The CDR3 nucleotides are TGTGCCAGCTCACCAGTCGGGGACCAGCGAAAAAACAATGAGCAGTTCTTC.